Detailed here is one TCR beta chain. This sample was included in a study of long-term antiretroviral therapy in people with HIV. The authors ran the immunoSEQ assay, v3.0, at survey level. Assay: immunoSEQ multiplex PCR; the TCRdb copy retains only in-frame clones and omits some. The sample gives tens of thousands of clones, 85% of which show up once; 7% to 10% is in the top ten. CDR1 is MDHEN, CDR2 SYDVKM, per germline. The CDR3 is 16 residues long. V was pared by 5 bases and J by 4 bases, with 8 bases of the junction left unmatched. The receptor's source is a man in his forties with HIV. Sequenced material: unsorted PBMCs, taken about 5 years after starting antiretroviral therapy. The rearrangement joins TRBV28 to TRBJ2-2, with 9 nucleotides matching TRBD2. Here the CDR3 DNA reads TGTGCCAGCAGTATCCTCAGCGGGAGGATCACCGGGGAGCTGTTTTTT. Its translation is CASSILSGRITGELFF.